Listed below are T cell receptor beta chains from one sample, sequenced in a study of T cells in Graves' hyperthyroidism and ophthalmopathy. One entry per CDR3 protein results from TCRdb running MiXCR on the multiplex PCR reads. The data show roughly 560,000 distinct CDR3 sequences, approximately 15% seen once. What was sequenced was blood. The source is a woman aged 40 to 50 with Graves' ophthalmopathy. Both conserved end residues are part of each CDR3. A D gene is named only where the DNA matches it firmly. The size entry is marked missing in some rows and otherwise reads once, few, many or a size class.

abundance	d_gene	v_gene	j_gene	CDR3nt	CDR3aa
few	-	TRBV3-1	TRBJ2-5	TGTGCCAGCAGCCAAGCCCTCAGTGAGACCCAGTACTTC	CASSQALSETQYF
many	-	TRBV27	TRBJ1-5	TGTGCCAGCAGTTTAGGCCCACAGGCCAATCAGCCCCAGCATTTT	CASSLGPQANQPQHF
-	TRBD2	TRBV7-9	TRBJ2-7	TGTGCCAGCAGCTGGGAGCGGGAATTC	CASSWEREF
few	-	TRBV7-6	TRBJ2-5	TGTGCCAGCAGCTTAGCACGGTCCGATTTGGAGACCCAGTACTTC	CASSLARSDLETQYF
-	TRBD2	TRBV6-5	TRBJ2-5	TGTGCCAGCAGTAACGGACTAGCGGGAGGAGGGGAGACCCAGTACTTC	CASSNGLAGGGETQYF
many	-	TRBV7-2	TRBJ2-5	TGTGCCAGCAGCCCCGTGAGGACGGAGACCCAGTACTTC	CASSPVRTETQYF
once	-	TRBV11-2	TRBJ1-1	TGTGCCAGCAGCTTAGATGGGGGGGTGACTGAAGCTTTCTTT	CASSLDGGVTEAFF
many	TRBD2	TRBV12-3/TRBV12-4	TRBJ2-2	TGTGCCAGCAGTTTAGCGGTATTTTTCAGCGGGAGGAACACCGGGGAGCTGTTTTTT	CASSLAVFFSGRNTGELFF
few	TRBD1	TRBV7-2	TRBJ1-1	TGTGCCAGCAGCACCCACAGGGGGTGGAACACTGAAGCTTTCTTT	CASSTHRGWNTEAFF
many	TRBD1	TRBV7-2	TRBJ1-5	TGTGCCAGCAGCTTATTCGCGTCAGGGGGACAGCCCCAGCATTTT	CASSLFASGGQPQHF
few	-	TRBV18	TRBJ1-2	TGTGCCAGCTCATTCGTGTTGGGGCAAGGCTATGGCTACACCTTC	CASSFVLGQGYGYTF
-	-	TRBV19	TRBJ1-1	TGTGCCACTTCCGGACCGCTGAACACTGAAGCTTTCTTT	CATSGPLNTEAFF
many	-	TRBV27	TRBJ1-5	TGTGCCAGCAGTCCAATCAATCAGCCCCAGCATTTT	CASSPINQPQHF
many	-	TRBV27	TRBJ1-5	TGTGCCAGCAGTTTACTCTGGGACAGCAATCAGCCCCAGCATTTT	CASSLLWDSNQPQHF
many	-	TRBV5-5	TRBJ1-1	TGTGCCAGCAGCTCGTTTCACACAAGGAACACTGAAGCTTTCTTT	CASSSFHTRNTEAFF
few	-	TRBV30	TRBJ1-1	TGTGCCTGGATTCCCAGGCCGAACACTGAAGCTTTCTTT	CAWIPRPNTEAFF
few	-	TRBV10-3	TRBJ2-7	TGTGCCATCAAGACAGCATCCTCCTACGAGCAGTACTTC	CAIKTASSYEQYF
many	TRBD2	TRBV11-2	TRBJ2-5	TGTGCCAGCAGCTTATTGGGTAGCGGGCAAGAGACCCAGTACTTC	CASSLLGSGQETQYF
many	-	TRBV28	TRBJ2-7	TGTGCCAGCATCAGCCGGGGCGTTTCCTACGAGCAGTGCTTC	CASISRGVSYEQCF
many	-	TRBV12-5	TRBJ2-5	TGTGCTAGTGGACGGGACAACCAAGGGACCCAGTACTTC	CASGRDNQGTQYF
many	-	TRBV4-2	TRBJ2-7	TGTGCCAGCAGCTCATCCGGAACAGACATCTACGAGCAGTACTTC	CASSSSGTDIYEQYF
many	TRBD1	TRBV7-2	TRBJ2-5	TGTGCCAGCAGCCCCGACAGGGGTTTGTGGCAGACCCAGTACTTC	CASSPDRGLWQTQYF
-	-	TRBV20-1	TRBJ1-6	TGCAGTGCCACCGGGACACCCTATAATTCACCCCTCCACTTT	CSATGTPYNSPLHF
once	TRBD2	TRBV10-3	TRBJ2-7	TGTGCCATCAGCGTCGTAGCGGGAGGAGAGCAGTACTTC	CAISVVAGGEQYF
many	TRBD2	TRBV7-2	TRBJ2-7	TGTGCCAGCAGCTTATCGGCTAGCGGACCCTACGAGCAGTACTTC	CASSLSASGPYEQYF
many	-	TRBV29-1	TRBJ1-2	TGCAGCGTTGAGGGTCCGGGTGGCTACACCTTC	CSVEGPGGYTF
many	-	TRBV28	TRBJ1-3	TGTGCCAGCGGGGGAACAGGGACTGGAAACACCATATATTTT	CASGGTGTGNTIYF
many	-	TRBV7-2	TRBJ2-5	TGTGCCTCGACGAGGGGGTACCGAGAGACCCAGTACTTC	CASTRGYRETQYF
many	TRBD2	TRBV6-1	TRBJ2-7	TGTGCCAGCAGGGGGACTAGCTTCCACGAGCAGTACTTC	CASRGTSFHEQYF
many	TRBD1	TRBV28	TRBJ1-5	TGTGCCAGCAGTTTGTACCCGTGGGGCAGGGGGTACCAGCCCCAGCATTTT	CASSLYPWGRGYQPQHF
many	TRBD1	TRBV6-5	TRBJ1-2	TGTGCCAGCAGTTACTCGACAGGGCAGGCGGGGGGCTACACCTTC	CASSYSTGQAGGYTF
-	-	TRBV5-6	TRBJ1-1	TGTGCCAGCAGCCTGACCAGACAGGCACTTATGAACACTGAAGCTTTCTTT	CASSLTRQALMNTEAFF
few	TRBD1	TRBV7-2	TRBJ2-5	TGTGCCAGCAGCGCCCTGACAGGGCGGGAGACCCAGTACTTC	CASSALTGRETQYF
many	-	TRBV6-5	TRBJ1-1	TGTGCCAGCAGGGGGATCGGCACTGAAGCTTTCTTT	CASRGIGTEAFF
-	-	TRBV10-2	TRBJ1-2	TGCGCCAGCAGTGATTGGGCGCGGGGCTACACCTTC	CASSDWARGYTF
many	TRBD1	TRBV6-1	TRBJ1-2	TGTGCCAGCAGGGCCGGGACAGGGGGCAGCTATGGCTACACCTTC	CASRAGTGGSYGYTF
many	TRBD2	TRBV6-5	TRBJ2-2	TGTGCCAGCAGTCGCCCAATAGCGGGAGTGCCCGGGGAGCTGTTTTTT	CASSRPIAGVPGELFF
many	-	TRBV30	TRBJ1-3	TGTGCCTGGAGTGGACCGGAGGCATGGAACACCATATATTTT	CAWSGPEAWNTIYF
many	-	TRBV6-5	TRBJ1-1	TGTGCCAGCAGCAACGGAGCTGCGAACACTGAAGCTTTCTTT	CASSNGAANTEAFF
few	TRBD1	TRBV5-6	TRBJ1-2	TGTGCCAGCAATCCGGGACAGGGGGGAGGCTACACCTTC	CASNPGQGGGYTF
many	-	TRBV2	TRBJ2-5	TGTGCCAGCAGTGAACTACTTCAAGAGACCCAGTACTTC	CASSELLQETQYF
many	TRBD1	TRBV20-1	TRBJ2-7	TGCAGTGCTAGAGATCCCTCCGGACAGGGGCCTTCCTACGAGCAGTACTTC	CSARDPSGQGPSYEQYF
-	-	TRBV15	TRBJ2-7	TGTGCCACCAGCAGTCCGGACTCTCCTTCCTACGAGCAGTACTTC	CATSSPDSPSYEQYF
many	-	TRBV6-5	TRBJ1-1	TGTGCCAGCAGAGGAGATACAGGGCGGCGGACTGAAGCTTTCTTT	CASRGDTGRRTEAFF
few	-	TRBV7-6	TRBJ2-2	TGTGCCAGCAGCCCCACGTCCTCGGCCCGGGAGCTGTTTTTT	CASSPTSSARELFF
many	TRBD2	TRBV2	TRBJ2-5	TGTGCCAGCACCGGGACTAGCGGCCCAGAGACCCAGTACTTC	CASTGTSGPETQYF
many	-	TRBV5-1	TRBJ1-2	TGCGCCAGCAGCGGCCGGGAGCCGGGCTACACCTTC	CASSGREPGYTF
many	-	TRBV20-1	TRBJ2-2	TGCAGTGCCACTAGGGGGTTCTCCGGGGAGCTGTTTTTT	CSATRGFSGELFF
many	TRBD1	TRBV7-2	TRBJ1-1	TGTGCCAGCAAGAGCGGGACAGCCAACACTGAAGCTTTCTTT	CASKSGTANTEAFF
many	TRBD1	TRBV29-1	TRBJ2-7	TGCAGCGTTGCGGGACAGGGATACGAGCAGTACTTC	CSVAGQGYEQYF
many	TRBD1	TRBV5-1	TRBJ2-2	TGCGCCAGCAGCTTGGGGACAGGGGGCGCCGGGGAGCTGTTTTTT	CASSLGTGGAGELFF
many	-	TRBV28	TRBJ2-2	TGTGCCAGCAGTCCTGAGCGGGCGAACACCGGGGAGCTGTTTTTT	CASSPERANTGELFF
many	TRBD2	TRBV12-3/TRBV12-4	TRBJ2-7	TGTGCCAGCAGTCAATTTAGCGGGGGTTACGAGCAGTACTTC	CASSQFSGGYEQYF
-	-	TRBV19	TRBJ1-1	TGTGCCAGTAGTATAGGGGGACGGTCGAGCACTGAAGCTTTCTTT	CASSIGGRSSTEAFF
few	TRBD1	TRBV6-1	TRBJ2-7	TGTGCCAGCAGTGAATGGACAGGGGCCGAGCAGTACTTC	CASSEWTGAEQYF
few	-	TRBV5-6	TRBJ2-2	TGTGCCAGCAGCTTCAGGACGGGATCAGGGGAGCTGTTTTTT	CASSFRTGSGELFF
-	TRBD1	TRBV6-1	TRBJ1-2	TGTGCCACACGGGACAGGGAAGACTATGGCTACACCTTC	CATRDREDYGYTF
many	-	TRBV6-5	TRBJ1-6	TGTGCCAGCAGTTTCAGCTTTGTTGGTGGATTTCACGGGACACCCCTCCACTTT	CASSFSFVGGFHGTPLHF
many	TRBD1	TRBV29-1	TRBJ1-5	TGCAGCGTTATCACAGGGGGCGAAGATCAGCCCCAGCATTTT	CSVITGGEDQPQHF
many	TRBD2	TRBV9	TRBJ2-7	TGTGCCAGCAGCGTATCTAGCGGTTCCTACGAGCAGTACTTC	CASSVSSGSYEQYF